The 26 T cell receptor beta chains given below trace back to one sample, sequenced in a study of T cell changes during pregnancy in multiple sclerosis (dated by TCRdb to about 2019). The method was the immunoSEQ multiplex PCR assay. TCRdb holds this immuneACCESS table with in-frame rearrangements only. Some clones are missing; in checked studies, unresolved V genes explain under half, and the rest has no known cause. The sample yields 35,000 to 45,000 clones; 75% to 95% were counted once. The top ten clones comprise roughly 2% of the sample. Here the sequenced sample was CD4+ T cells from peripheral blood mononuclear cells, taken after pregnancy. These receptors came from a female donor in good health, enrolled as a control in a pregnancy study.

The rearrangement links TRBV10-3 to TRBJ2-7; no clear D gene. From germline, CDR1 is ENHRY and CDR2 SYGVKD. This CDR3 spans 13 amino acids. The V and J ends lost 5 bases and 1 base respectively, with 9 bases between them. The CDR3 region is CAISSILSYEQYF. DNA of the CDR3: TGTGCCATCAGTAGCATTTTATCCTACGAGCAGTACTTC.

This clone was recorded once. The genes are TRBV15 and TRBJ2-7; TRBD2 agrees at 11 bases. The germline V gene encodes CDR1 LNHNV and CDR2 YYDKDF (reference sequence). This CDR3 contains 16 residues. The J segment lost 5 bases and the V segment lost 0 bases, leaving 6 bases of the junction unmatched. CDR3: CATSRDFGTSGDEQYF. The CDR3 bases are TGTGCCACCAGCAGAGATTTTGGGACTAGCGGTGACGAGCAGTACTTC.

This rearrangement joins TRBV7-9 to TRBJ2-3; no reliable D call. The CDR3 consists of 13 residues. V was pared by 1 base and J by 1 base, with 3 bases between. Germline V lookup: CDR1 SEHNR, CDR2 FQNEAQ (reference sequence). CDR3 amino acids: CASSLVGTDTQYF. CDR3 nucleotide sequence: TGTGCCAGCAGCTTAGTAGGCACAGATACGCAGTATTTT.

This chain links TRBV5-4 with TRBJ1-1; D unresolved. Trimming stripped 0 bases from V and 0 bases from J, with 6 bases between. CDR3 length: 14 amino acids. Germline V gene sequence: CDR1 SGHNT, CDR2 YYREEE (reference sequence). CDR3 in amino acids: CASSLVGVNTEAFF. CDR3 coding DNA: TGTGCCAGCAGCTTGGTAGGAGTGAACACTGAAGCTTTCTTT.

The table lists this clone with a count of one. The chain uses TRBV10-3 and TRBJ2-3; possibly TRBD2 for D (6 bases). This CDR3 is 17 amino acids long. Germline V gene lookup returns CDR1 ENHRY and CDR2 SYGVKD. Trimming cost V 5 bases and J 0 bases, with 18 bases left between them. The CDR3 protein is CAISLTSSPQSTDTQYF. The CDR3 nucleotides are TGTGCCATCAGTTTAACTAGCTCCCCGCAGAGCACAGATACGCAGTATTTT.

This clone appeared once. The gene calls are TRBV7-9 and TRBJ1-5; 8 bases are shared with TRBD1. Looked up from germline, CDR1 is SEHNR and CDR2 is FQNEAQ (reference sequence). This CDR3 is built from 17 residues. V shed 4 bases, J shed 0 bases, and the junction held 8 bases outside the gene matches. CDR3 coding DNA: TGTGCCAGCAGCTACTGGGGTGGGACAGGTAGCAATCAGCCCCAGCATTTT. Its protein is CASSYWGGTGSNQPQHF.

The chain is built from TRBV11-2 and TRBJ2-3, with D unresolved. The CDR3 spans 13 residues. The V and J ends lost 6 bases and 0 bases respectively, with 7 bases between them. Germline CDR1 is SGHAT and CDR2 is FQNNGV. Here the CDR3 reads CASRPTSTDTQYF. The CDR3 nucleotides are TGTGCCAGCAGGCCTACTAGCACAGATACGCAGTATTTT.

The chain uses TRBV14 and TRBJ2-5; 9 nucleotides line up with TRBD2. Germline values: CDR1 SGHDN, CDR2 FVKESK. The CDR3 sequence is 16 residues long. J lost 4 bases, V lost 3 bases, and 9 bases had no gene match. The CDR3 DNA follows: TGTGCCAGCAGCCATTTAGCGGGAGACGTAAGAGAGACCCAGTACTTC. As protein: CASSHLAGDVRETQYF. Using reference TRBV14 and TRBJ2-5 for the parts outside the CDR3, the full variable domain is EAGVTQFPSHSVIEKGQTVTLRCDPISGHDNLYWYRRVMGKEIKFLLHFVKESKQDESGMPNNRFLAERTGGTYSTLKVQPAELEDSGVYFCASSHLAGDVRETQYFGPGTRLLVL.

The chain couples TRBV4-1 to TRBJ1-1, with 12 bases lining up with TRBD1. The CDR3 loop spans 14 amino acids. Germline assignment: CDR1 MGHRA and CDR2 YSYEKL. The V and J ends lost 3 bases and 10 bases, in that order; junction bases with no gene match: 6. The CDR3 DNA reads TGCGCCAGCAGCCAGACGGGACAGGGGGCGGGAGCTTTCTTT. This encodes CASSQTGQGAGAFF.

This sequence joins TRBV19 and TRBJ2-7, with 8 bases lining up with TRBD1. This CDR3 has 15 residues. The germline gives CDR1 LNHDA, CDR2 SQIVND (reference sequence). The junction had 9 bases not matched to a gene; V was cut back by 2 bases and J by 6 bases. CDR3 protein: CASSIFGQGGLEQYF. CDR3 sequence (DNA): TGTGCCAGTAGTATATTTGGACAGGGCGGGCTCGAGCAGTACTTC.

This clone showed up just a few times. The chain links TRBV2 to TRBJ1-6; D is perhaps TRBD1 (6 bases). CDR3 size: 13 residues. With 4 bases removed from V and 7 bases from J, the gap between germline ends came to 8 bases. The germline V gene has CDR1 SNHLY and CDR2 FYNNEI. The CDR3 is CASSGDINSPLHF. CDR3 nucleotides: TGTGCCAGCAGTGGGGACATCAATTCACCCCTCCACTTT. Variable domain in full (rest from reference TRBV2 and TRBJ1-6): EPEVTQTPSHQVTQMGQEVILRCVPISNHLYFYWYRQILGQKVEFLVSFYNNEISEKSEIFDDQFSVERPDGSNFTLKIRSTKLEDSAMYFCASSGDINSPLHFGNGTRLTVT.

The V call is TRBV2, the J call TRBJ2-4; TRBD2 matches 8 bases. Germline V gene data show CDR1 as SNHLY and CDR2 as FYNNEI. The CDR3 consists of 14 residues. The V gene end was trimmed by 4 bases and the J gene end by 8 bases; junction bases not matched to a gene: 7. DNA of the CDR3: TGTGCCAGCAGTGCTCGGGGGGGCCTCGACATTCAGTACTTC. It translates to CASSARGGLDIQYF.

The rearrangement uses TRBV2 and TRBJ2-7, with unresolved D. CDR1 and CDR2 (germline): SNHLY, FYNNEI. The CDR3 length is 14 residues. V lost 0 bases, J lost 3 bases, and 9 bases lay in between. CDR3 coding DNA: TGTGCCAGCAGTGAAGCGAGCCGTTTCTACGAGCAGTACTTC. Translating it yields CASSEASRFYEQYF.

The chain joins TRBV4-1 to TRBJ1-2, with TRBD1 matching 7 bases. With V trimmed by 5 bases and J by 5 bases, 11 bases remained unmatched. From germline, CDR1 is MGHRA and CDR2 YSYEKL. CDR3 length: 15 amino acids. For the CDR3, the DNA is TGCGCCAGCAGCGCCCTCAGACAGGGACGGTATGGCTACACCTTC. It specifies CASSALRQGRYGYTF.

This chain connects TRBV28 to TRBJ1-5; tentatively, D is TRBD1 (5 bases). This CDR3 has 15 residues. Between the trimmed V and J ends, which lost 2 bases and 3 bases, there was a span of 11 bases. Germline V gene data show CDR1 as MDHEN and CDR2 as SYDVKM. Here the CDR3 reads CASSLVGQNNQPQHF. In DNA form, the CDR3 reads TGTGCCAGCAGTTTAGTGGGGCAAAACAATCAGCCCCAGCATTTT.

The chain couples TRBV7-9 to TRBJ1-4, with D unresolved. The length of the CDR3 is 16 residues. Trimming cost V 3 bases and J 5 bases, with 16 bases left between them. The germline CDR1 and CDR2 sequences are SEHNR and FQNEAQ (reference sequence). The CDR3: CASSFGPLLQNEKLFF. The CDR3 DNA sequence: TGTGCCAGCAGCTTTGGGCCCCTACTTCAGAATGAAAAACTGTTTTTT.

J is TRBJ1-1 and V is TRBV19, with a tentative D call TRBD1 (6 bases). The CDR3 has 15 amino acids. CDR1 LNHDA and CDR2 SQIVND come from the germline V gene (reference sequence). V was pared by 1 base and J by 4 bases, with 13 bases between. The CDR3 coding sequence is TGTGCCAGTAGTATAGGGGGGGGCCGGGGCACTGAAGCTTTCTTT. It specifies CASSIGGGRGTEAFF.

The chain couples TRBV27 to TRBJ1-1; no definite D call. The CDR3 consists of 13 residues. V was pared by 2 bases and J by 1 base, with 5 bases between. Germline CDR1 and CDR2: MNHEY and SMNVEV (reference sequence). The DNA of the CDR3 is TGTGCCAGCAGTTTAAGCCGGAACACTGAAGCTTTCTTT. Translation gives CASSLSRNTEAFF.

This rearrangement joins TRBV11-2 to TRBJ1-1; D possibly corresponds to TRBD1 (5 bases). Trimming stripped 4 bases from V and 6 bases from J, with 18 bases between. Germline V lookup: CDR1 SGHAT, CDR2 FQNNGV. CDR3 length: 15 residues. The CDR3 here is CASSSLIGRAPEAFF. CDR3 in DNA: TGTGCCAGCAGCTCCCTAATAGGCAGGGCCCCTGAAGCTTTCTTT.

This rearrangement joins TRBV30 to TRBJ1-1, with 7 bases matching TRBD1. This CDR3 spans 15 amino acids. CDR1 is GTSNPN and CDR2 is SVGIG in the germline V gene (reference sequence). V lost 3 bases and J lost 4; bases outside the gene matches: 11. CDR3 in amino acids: CAWSLLTGIGTEAFF. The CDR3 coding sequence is TGTGCCTGGAGCCTATTGACAGGGATAGGCACTGAAGCTTTCTTT.

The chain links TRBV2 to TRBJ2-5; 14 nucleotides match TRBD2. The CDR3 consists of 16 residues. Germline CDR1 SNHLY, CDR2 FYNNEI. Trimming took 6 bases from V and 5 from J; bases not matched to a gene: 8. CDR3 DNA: TGTGCCAGCAGAAAGACTAGCGGGGGGGCGATCGAGACCCAGTACTTC. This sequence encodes CASRKTSGGAIETQYF.

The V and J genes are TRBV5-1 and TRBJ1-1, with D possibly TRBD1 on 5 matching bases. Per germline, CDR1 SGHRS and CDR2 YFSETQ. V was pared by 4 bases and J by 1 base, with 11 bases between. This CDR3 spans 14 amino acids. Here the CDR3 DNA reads TGCGCCAGCAGCGCGGGCGGGGGGAACACTGAAGCTTTCTTT. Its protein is CASSAGGGNTEAFF.

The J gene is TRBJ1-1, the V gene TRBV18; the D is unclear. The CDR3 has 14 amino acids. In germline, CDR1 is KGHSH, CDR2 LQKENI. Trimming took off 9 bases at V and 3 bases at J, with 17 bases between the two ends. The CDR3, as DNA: TGTGCCAGACCCGTACGGACTGCGGACACTGAAGCTTTCTTT. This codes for CARPVRTADTEAFF.

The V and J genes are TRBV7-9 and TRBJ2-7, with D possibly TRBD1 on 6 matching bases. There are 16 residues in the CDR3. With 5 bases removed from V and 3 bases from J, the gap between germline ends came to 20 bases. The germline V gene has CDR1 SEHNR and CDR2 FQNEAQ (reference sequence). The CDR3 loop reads CASSPIRGDTNYEQYF. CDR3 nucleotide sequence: TGTGCCAGCAGCCCCATCAGAGGGGACACAAACTACGAGCAGTACTTC.

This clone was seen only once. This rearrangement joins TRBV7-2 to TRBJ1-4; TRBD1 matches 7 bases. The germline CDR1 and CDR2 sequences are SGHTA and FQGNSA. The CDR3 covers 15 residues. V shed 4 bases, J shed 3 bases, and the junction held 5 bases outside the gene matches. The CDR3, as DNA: TGTGCCAGCAGCTCGACGGGACAGCCTAATGAAAAACTGTTTTTT. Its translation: CASSSTGQPNEKLFF.

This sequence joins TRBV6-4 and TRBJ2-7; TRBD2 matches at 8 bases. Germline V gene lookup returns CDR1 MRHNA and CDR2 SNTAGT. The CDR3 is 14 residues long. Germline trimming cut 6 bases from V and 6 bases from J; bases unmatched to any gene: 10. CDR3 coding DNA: TGTGCCAGCAGATCCGGGGGGGGAGAGGGCGAGCAGTACTTC. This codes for CASRSGGGEGEQYF.